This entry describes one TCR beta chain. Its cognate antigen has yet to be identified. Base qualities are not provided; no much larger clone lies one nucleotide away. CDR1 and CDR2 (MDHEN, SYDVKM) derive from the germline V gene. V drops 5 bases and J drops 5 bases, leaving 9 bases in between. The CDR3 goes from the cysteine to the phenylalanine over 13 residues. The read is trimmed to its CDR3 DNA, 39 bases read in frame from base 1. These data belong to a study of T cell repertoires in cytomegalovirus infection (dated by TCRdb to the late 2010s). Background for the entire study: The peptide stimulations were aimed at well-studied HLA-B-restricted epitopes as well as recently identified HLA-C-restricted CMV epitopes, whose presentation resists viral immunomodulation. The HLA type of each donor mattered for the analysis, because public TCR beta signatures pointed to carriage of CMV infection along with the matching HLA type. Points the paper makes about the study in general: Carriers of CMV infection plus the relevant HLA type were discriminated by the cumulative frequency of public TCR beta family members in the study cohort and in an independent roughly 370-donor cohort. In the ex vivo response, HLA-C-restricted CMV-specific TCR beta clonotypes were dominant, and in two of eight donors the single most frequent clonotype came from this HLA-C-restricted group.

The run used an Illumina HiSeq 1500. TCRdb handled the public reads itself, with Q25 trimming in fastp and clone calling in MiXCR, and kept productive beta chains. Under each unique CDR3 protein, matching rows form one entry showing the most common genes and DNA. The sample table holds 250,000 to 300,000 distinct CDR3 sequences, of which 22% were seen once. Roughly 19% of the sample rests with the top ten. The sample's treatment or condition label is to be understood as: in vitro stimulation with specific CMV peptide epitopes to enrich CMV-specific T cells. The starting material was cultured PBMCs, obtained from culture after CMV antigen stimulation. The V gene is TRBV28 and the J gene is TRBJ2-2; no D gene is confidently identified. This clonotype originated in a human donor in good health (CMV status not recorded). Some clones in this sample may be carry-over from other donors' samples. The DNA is TGTGCCAGCAGTCCCGCCATAACCGGGGAGCTGTTTTTT. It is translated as CASSPAITGELFF.